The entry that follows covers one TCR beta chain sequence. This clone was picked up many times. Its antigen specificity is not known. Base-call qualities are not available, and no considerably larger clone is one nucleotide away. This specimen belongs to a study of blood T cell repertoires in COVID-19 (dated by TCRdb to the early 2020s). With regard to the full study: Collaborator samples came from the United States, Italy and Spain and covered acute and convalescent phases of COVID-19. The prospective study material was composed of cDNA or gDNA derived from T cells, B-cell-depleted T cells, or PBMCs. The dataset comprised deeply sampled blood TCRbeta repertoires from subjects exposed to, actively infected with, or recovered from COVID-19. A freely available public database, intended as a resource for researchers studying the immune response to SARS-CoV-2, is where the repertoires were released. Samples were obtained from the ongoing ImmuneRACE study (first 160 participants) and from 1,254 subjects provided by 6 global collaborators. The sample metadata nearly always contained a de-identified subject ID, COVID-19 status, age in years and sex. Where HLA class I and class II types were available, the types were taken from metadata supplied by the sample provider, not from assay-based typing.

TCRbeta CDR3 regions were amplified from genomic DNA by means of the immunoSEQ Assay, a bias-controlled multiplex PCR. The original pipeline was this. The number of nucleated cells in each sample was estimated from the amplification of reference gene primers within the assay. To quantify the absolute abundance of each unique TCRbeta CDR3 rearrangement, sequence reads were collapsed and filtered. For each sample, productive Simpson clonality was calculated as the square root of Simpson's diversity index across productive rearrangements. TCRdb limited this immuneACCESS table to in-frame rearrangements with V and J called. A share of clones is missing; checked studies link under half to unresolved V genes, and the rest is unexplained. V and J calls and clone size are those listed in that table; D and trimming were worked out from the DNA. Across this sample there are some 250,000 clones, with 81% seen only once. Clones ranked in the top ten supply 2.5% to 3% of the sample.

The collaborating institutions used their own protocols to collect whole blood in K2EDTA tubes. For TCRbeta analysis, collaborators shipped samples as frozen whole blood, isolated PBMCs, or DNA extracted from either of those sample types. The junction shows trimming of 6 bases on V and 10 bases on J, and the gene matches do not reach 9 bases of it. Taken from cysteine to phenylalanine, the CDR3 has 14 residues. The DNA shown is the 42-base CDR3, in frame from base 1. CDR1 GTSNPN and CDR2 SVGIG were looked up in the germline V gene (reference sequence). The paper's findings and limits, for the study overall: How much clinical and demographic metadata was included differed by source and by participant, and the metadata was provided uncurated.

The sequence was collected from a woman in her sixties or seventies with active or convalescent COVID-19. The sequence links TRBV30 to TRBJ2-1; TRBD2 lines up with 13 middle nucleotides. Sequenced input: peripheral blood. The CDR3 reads CACILAGGLREQFF. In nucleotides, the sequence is TGTGCCTGTATACTAGCGGGGGGGCTCCGAGAGCAGTTCTTC. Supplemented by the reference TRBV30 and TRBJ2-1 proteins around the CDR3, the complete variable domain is SQTIHQWPATLVQPVGSPLSLECTVEGTSNPNLYWYRQAAGRGLQLLFYSVGIGQISSEVPQNLSASRPQDRQFILSSKKLLLSDSGFYLCACILAGGLREQFFGPGTRLTVL.